This T cell receptor (beta chain) was found in a study of cytomegalovirus exposure and HLA in healthy donors (dated by TCRdb to the late 2010s). About the study as a whole: According to an earlier analysis of 587 of the donors, about 179 million T cells yielded roughly 110 million unique TCR beta sequences and more than 250 Gb of sequence data. Approximately 330 gigabases of sequencing data and roughly 80 million unique TCR sequences made up an early release that covered about 640 HLA-typed donors. Of the 350 to 450 genotyped donors, approximately 82% fell in the genetic ancestry cluster associated with self-reported Caucasian donors. The study aimed to test whether cataloging public T cell receptors could reveal signatures of past pathogen exposure. Using immunosequencing, the study profiled T cell repertoires from about 650 subjects and related those repertoires to cytomegalovirus serostatus. A separate validation cohort of approximately 130 different subjects was used in addition to the approximately 700-subject first cohort. High-throughput TCR immunosequencing, statistical association of individual TCRs with disease status, and machine learning were combined to predict cytomegalovirus infection status. In a later analysis, previously published TCR beta repertoires from 600 to 850 donors were re-analyzed and high-resolution HLA genotyping was added so that TCR occurrence patterns could be studied. The later analysis used no new phenotypic data to find candidate immune exposures, relying instead on TCR beta sequences and their occurrence across donors. An earlier analysis of 587 of the donors used high-throughput TCR beta sequencing to judge whether each TCR beta V gene segment behaved as functional or pseudogenic. Alongside the repertoire data, information on donor age, sex, ethnicity and CMV serostatus was compiled. In a later genetic analysis, genome-wide SNP genotypes for 398 of the 666 donors were used, and that subset was treated as a discovery cohort. Every repertoire in the discovery cohort had been generated on one and the same sequencing platform. Class I and class II HLA loci were covered by the typing at four-digit resolution. Typing coverage differed by locus: A, B, C, DRB1 and DQB1 were typed in about 620-630 donors, DQA1 in 522, DPA1 in 600 to 610, and DPB1 in roughly 470. Four to six DR-DQ haplotypes were handled as single units for association and clustering, since linkage in the cohort was strong. Across 300 to 500 genotyped donors of the cohort, an average of about 240,000 unique TCR beta nucleotide sequences per donor were sequenced, and approximately 17% of those sequences were non-productive. The paper as a whole reports these results and caveats: An association between a missense DCLRE1C variant and V-gene and J-gene trimming of TCR beta chains was found in a later genetic analysis and replicated in an independent cohort. The classifier was reported to diagnose cytomegalovirus status with high specificity and sensitivity in both the original and validation cohorts. An earlier analysis of approximately 540 of the donors showed that most TCR beta V segments appeared in productive rearrangements either about 87% or about 30% of the time, which broadly matched IMGT annotations. According to the authors, the approach could potentially be generalized to other disease states and immunological phenotypes. HLA typing was unavailable for some donors at each locus, so association tests used only the typed subset. The only immune exposure information available for the cohort was CMV serostatus. In a later analysis, the rate of TCR association differed among HLA loci, with DRB1 alleles having the most associated TCRs and HLA-C alleles having the fewest. Most TCR sequences were observed very rarely across donors, whereas some public TCRs were present in many individuals. In a later analysis, HLA-associated TCR beta chains were found to be more clonally expanded and to have lower generation probabilities than equally common non-associated chains. A cluster of highly shared sequence variants was judged likely to represent a technical artifact of the sequencing pipeline. Some IMGT-functional V segments, including TRBV6-2 and TRBV6-3, could not be distinguished by the 87-base-pair reads and were therefore excluded. Sequencing depth was assumed to be roughly uniform across donors in the presence/absence analyses, though that assumption may not hold. A later analysis found that most CMV-associated TCR beta chains appeared HLA-restricted, with HLA associations seemingly driven largely by CMV exposure. Because counts were too low, under 20 rarely observed V segments, including chromosome 9 orphons, were left out of the earlier analysis of several hundred of the donors. Several of the top co-occurrence clusters appeared to be linked to parvovirus B19, influenza, CMV and Epstein-Barr virus, according to a later analysis. Assigning TCR associations to individual alleles was difficult when HLA alleles, especially DR and DQ, strongly co-occurred. In vitro tests confirmed that a few of the cytomegalovirus-associated TCR beta chains recognize cytomegalovirus antigens. In a later analysis, around 17,000 TCR beta sequences were associated with specific HLA alleles at a false discovery rate of 0.05. Correlated functional status among segregating V segments might reflect linkage disequilibrium, but an unknown experimental factor could not be ruled out. Compared with the roughly 700-donor mean, donors in an Asian-associated ancestry cluster had fewer N-insertions in productive TCRs, according to a later genetic analysis. A total of 150 to 200 TCR beta chains were listed by the study as associated with cytomegalovirus. A further reported finding was that TCR beta sequences accurately predicted the HLA-A and HLA-B alleles for most subjects in the first cohort. This cohort had only TCR beta chains sequenced, and the lack of alpha or paired-chain data limited which features could be detected.

The method behind the library was the immunoSEQ multiplex PCR assay. The multiplex PCR relied on a mix of 60 forward primers for TCR Vbeta segments and 13 reverse primers for TCR Jbeta segments. A multiplex PCR assay on genomic DNA amplified the CDR3 region of rearranged TCR beta genes. On the Illumina HiSeq System, the amplified TCR beta libraries were sequenced as 87-base-pair reads. The paper's data handling went like this. Across the 670 or so repertoires, a later analysis counted 60 million to 90 million unique TCR beta chains, 8.5 million to 12 million of which were shared by at least two donors. A nearest-neighbor algorithm error-corrected the raw reads and collapsed the reads into unique sequences, merging closely related sequences to remove PCR and sequencing errors. Alignment of CDR3 sequences to IMGT reference sequences was used to assign V, D and J gene segments. For a sequence to be retained, a match of at least six nucleotides to both a V gene segment and a J gene segment was required. Rearrangements were classified as productive when the CDR3 lacked stop codons and remained in frame with V and J, and all other rearrangements were classified as non-productive. Following IMGT convention, CDR3 was defined as the stretch from the second conserved V-encoded cysteine up to the conserved J-encoded phenylalanine. Sequences without an unambiguous match to a single V gene segment were excluded from the earlier analysis of 587 of the donors. In an earlier analysis of 587 of the donors, V segments were called functional above 56.7% productive rearrangements and were called segregating when the between-donor standard deviation exceeded 5%. A statistical classification framework was built to diagnose cytomegalovirus status from the catalog of TCR beta chain sequences. V and J gene assignment, in a later analysis, came from comparing TCR nucleotide sequences with IMGT/GENE-DB human TR gene sequences. Using the TCRdist pipeline, a later analysis assigned CDR3 sequences along with most-parsimonious VDJ recombination scenarios. In a later analysis, every TCR beta chain was defined by the combination of its CDR3 amino acid sequence and its V-gene family, and reads without a unique V-gene family were dropped. As a way to deal with suspected cross-contamination and a sequencing artifact, a later analysis dropped 500 to 700 nucleotide sequences that were highly shared and had low generation probability. A later analysis calculated a clonal expansion index for each public chain from normalized within-repertoire ranks of inferred template counts. A later analysis computed generation probabilities with a VDJ recombination model fitted to out-of-frame rearrangements, and checked the results against IGoR. In a later analysis, TCR-TCR, TCR-HLA and TCR-CMV co-occurrence was scored with hypergeometric tests, and a repertoire-size bias correction was applied to TCR pairs. To estimate false discovery rates, a later analysis permuted the HLA or CMV assignments 20 times. In a later analysis, co-occurring TCRs were grouped using DBSCAN, with TCRdist sequence similarity added in when clustering inside HLA-allele-positive subsets. For co-occurrence clustering, repertoires with fewer than 30,000 or more than 120,000 public chains were excluded, along with five repertoires with anomalous nucleotide sharing. In TCRdb, the immuneACCESS table is reduced to in-frame sequences with V and J assigned. These tables do not hold every clone; where another copy was compared, an unresolved V gene accounts for under half, and the others remain unexplained. For V, J and clone size, that table is used; D and trimming come from the DNA. A total of 200,000 to 250,000 clones appear in this sample, more than 65% of them only once. In total, the top ten clones hold about 1.5% of the sample.

From V the trimming removes 4 bases and from J it removes 1 base, while the gene matches leave 4 bases of the junction unaccounted for. The CDR3 contains 15 residues, cysteine and phenylalanine counted. Only the CDR3 DNA is retained, 45 bases long and in frame from the first base. From a lookup of the germline V gene, CDR1 and CDR2 are SGHRS and YFSETQ. The cohort was made up of approximately 670 healthy bone marrow donors. At the time of sampling, every cohort member was nominally healthy, though immune exposures that went unrecorded were likely present. The donor was CMV seronegative and was included in the group of approximately 350 seronegative cohort members. Every donor gave a peripheral blood sample, and the peripheral blood mononuclear cells from that sample were used for TCR beta sequencing. The Qiagen DNeasy Blood Extraction Kit was used to extract genomic DNA from the blood cell samples.

Details on this clone: It lacks a known antigen. No much larger clone is present one base from it, and per-base qualities are unavailable.

The chain couples TRBV5-1 to TRBJ2-3; 9 junctional bases match TRBD2. Source material: PBMCs. The TCR was taken from a man aged 50-59 years in good health and CMV-seronegative. The nucleotides read TGCGCCAGCAGCGATAGCGGGAGTGGCACAGATACGCAGTATTTT. It codes for CASSDSGSGTDTQYF. When the CDR3 is completed using the reference TRBV5-1 and TRBJ2-3 genes on either side, the full variable domain is KAGVTQTPRYLIKTRGQQVTLSCSPISGHRSVSWYQQTPGQGLQFLFEYFSETQRNKGNFPGRFSGRQFSNSRSEMNVSTLELGDSALYLCASSDSGSGTDTQYFGPGTRLTVL.